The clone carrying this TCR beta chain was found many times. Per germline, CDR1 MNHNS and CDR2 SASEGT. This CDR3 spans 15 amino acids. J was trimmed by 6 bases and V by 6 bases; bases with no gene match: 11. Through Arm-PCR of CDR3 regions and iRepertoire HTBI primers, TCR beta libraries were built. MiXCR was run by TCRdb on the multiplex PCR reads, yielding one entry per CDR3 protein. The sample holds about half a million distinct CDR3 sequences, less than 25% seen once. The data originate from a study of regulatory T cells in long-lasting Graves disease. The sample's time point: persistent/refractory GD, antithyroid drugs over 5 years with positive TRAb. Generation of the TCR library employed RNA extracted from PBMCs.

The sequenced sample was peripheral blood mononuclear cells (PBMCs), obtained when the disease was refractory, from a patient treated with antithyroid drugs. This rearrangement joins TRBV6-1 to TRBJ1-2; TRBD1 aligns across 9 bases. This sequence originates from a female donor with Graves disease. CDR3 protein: CASSPEYRGQNGYTF. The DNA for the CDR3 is TGTGCCAGCAGCCCCGAGTACAGGGGGCAGAATGGCTACACCTTC.